Judged by abundance, the clone carrying this T cell receptor (beta chain) is medium-sized. The antigen remains unidentified. The data were taken from a study of breast tumors, draining lymph nodes, adjacent tissues. Whole-study findings and limits: Tumor TCR diversity was below lymph nodes but above nontumor tissue. Luminal-like breast cancer showed significantly higher tumor–nontumor repertoire similarity than basal-like.

With 2 bases removed from V and 1 base from J, the gap between germline ends came to 9 bases. This CDR3 region has 15 residues. CDR1 is SGHTA and CDR2 is FQGNSA in the germline V gene. TCRdb used MiXCR to reprocess the multiplex PCR reads, holding one entry per CDR3 protein. This table has 15,000 to 20,000 distinct CDR3 sequences, roughly 60% appearing once. V gene TRBV7-2 combines with J gene TRBJ1-3; D not certain. The origin of this receptor is a female donor with breast cancer. Some clones in this sample may be carry-over from other donors' samples. The specimen was tumor-adjacent breast tissue. In DNA form, the CDR3 reads TGTGCCAGCAGCTTAACCCTCGGGTCTGGAAACACCATATATTTT. It is translated as CASSLTLGSGNTIYF.